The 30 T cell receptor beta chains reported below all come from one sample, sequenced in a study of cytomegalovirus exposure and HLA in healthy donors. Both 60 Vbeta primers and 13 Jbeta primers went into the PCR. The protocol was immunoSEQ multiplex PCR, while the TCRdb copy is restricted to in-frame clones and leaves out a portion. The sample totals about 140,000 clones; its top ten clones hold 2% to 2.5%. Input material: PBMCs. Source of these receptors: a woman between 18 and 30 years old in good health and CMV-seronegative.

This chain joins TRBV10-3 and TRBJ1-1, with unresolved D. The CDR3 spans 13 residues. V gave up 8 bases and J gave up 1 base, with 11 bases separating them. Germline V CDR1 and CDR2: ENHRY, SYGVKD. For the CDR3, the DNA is TGTGCCATCGGGCAGGAACGGAACACTGAAGCTTTCTTT. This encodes CAIGQERNTEAFF.

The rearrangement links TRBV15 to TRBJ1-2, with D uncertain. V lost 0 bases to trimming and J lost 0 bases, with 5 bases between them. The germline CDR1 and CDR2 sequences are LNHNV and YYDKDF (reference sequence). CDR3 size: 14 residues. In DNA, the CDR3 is TGTGCCACCAGCAGAGATCGGGCTAACTATGGCTACACCTTC. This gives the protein CATSRDRANYGYTF.

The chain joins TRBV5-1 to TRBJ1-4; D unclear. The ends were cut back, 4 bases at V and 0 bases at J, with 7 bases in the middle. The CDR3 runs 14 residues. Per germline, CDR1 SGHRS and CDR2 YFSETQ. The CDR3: CASSESTTNEKLFF. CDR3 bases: TGCGCCAGCAGCGAATCTACAACTAATGAAAAACTGTTTTTT.

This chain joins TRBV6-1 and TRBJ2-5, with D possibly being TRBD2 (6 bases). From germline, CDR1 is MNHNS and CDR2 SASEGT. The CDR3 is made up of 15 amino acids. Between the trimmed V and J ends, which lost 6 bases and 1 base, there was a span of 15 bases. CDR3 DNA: TGTGCCAGCAGCTGGGACGGGGGAGGCCAAGAGACCCAGTACTTC. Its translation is CASSWDGGGQETQYF.

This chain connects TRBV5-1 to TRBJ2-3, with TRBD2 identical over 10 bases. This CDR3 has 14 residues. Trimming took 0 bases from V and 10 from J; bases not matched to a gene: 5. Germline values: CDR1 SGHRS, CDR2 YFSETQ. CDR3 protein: CASSLDSSGSSQYF. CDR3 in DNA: TGCGCCAGCAGCTTGGATTCTAGCGGGAGCTCGCAGTATTTT.

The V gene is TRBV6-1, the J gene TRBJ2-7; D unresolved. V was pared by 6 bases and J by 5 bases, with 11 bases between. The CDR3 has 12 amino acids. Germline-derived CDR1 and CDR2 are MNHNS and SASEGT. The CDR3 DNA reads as TGTGCCAGCAGGAAGATCCCGGACGAGCAGTACTTC. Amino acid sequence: CASRKIPDEQYF.

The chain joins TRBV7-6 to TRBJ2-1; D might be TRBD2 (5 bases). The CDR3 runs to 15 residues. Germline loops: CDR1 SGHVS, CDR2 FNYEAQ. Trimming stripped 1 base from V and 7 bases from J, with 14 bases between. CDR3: CASSLGYGTGNEQFF. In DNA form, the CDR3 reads TGTGCCAGCAGCTTAGGATATGGTACGGGAAATGAGCAGTTCTTC. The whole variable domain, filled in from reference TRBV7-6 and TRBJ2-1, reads GAGVSQSPRYKVTKRGQDVALRCDPISGHVSLYWYRQALGQGPEFLTYFNYEAQQDKSGLPNDRFSAERPEGSISTLTIQRTEQRDSAMYRCASSLGYGTGNEQFFGPGTRLTVL.

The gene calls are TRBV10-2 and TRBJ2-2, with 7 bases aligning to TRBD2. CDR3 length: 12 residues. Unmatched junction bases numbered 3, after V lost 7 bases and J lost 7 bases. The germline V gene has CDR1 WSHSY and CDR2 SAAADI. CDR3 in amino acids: CASTWGGGELFF. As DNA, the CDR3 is TGCGCCAGCACGTGGGGGGGCGGGGAGCTGTTTTTT.

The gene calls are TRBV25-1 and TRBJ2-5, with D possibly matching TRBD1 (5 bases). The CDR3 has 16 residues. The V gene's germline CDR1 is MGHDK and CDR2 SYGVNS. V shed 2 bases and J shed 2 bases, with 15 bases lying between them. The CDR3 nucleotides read TGTGCCAGCAGTGAAGAAGGCAGGGCCCGTCAAGAGACCCAGTACTTC. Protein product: CASSEEGRARQETQYF.

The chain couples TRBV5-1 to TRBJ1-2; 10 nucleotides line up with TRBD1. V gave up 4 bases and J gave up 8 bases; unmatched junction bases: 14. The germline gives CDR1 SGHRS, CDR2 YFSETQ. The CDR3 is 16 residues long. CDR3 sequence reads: CASSPGTGAQLNGYTF. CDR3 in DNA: TGCGCCAGCAGCCCCGGGACAGGGGCGCAGTTGAACGGCTACACCTTC.

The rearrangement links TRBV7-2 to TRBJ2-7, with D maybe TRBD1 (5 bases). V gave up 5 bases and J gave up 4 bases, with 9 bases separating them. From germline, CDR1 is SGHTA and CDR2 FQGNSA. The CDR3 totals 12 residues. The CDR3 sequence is CASSATGYEQYV. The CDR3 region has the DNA TGTGCCAGCAGCGCAACAGGTTACGAGCAGTACGTC.

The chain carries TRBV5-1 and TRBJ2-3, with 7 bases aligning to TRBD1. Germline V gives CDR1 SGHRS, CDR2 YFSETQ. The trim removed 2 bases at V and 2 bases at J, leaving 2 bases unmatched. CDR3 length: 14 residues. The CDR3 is CASSFTGDTDTQYF. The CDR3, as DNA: TGCGCCAGCAGCTTTACAGGGGACACAGATACGCAGTATTTT.

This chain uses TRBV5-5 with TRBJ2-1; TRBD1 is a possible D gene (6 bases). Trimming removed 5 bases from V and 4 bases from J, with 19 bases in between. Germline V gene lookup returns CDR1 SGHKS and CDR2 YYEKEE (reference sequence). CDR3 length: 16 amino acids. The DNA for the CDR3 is TGTGCCAGCAGACCATTCAGGGGCATGGGGTACAATGAGCAGTTCTTC. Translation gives CASRPFRGMGYNEQFF.

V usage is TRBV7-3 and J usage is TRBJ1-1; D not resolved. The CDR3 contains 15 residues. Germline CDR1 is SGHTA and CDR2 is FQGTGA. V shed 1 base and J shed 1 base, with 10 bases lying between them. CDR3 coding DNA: TGTGCCAGCAGCTTAATTAGCCTTTCGAACACTGAAGCTTTCTTT. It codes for CASSLISLSNTEAFF. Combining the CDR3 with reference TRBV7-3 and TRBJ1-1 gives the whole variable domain GAGVSQTPSNKVTEKGKYVELRCDPISGHTALYWYRQSLGQGPEFLIYFQGTGAADDSGLPNDRFFAVRPEGSVSTLKIQRTERGDSAVYLCASSLISLSNTEAFFGQGTRLTVV.

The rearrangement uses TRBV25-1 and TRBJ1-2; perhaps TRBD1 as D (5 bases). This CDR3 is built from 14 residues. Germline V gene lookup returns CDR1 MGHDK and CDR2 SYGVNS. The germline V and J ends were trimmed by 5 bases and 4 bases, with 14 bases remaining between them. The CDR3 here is CASSLPGGSYGYTF. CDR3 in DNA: TGTGCCAGCAGTCTCCCCGGGGGGTCCTATGGCTACACCTTC.

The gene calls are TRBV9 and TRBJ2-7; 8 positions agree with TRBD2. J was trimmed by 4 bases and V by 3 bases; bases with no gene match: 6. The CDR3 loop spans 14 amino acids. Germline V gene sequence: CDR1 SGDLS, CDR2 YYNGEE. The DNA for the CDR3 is TGTGCCAGCAGCGCACGAAGCGGGAGTTACGAGCAGTACTTC. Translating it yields CASSARSGSYEQYF.

The CDR3 loop reads CASSEQGTRTDTQYF. The CDR3 DNA sequence: TGTGCCAGCAGCGAACAGGGGACTCGCACAGATACGCAGTATTTT. The rearrangement uses TRBV7-2 and TRBJ2-3, with D possibly being TRBD1 (7 bases). The CDR3 is 15 residues long. Germline CDR1 and CDR2: SGHTA and FQGNSA. V lost 5 bases, J lost 1 base, and 13 bases lay in between.

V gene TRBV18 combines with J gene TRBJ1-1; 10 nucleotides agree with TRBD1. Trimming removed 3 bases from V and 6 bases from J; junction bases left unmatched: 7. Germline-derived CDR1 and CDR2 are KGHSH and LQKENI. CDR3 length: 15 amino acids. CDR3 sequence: CASSPDRGASSEAFF. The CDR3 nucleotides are TGTGCCAGCTCACCGGACAGGGGGGCGAGTTCTGAAGCTTTCTTT.

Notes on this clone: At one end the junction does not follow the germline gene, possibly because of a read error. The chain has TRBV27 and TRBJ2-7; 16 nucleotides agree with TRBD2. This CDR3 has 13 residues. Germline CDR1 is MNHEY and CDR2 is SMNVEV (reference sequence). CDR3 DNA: TGTGCCAGCAGTCGCGGGACTAGCGGGAGGGAAAACTTC. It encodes CASSRGTSGRENF.

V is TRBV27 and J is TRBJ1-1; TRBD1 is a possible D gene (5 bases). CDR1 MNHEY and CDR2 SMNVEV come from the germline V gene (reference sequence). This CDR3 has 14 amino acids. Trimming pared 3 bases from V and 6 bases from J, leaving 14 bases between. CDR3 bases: TGTGCCAGCAGTTTTTCAGGGAAAGGGGCTGAAGCTTTCTTT. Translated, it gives CASSFSGKGAEAFF.

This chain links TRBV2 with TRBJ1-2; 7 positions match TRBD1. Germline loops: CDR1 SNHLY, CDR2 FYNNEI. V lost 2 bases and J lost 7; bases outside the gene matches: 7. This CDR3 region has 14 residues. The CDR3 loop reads CASSESRSGGGYTF. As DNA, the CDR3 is TGTGCCAGCAGTGAATCGAGGTCAGGGGGTGGCTACACCTTC.

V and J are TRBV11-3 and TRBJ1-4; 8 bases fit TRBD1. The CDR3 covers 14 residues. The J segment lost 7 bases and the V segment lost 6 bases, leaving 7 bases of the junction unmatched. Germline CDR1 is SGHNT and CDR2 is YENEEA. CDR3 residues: CASRPDREAEKLFF. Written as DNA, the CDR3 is TGTGCCAGCAGACCGGACAGGGAGGCTGAAAAACTGTTTTTT.

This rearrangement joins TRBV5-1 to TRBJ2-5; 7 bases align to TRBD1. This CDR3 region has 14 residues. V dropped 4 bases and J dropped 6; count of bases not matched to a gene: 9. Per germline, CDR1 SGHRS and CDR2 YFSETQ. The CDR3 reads CASSPYRGEKTQYF. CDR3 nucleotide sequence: TGCGCCAGCAGCCCTTACAGGGGAGAAAAGACCCAGTACTTC.

The CDR3 loop is CASSESQGNTQYF. The CDR3 bases are TGCGCCAGCAGTGAAAGCCAGGGAAATACGCAGTATTTT. V gene TRBV10-2 combines with J gene TRBJ2-3; D may be TRBD1 (5 bases). Looked up from germline, CDR1 is WSHSY and CDR2 is SAAADI. V shed 3 bases and J shed 7 bases, with 11 bases lying between them. The CDR3 is made up of 13 amino acids.

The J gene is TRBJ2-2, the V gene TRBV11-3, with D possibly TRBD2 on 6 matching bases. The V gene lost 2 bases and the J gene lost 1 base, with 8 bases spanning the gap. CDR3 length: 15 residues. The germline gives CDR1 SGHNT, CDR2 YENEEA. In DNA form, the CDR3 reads TGTGCCAGCAGCTTAAGACTAGAGAACACCGGGGAGCTGTTTTTT. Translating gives CASSLRLENTGELFF.

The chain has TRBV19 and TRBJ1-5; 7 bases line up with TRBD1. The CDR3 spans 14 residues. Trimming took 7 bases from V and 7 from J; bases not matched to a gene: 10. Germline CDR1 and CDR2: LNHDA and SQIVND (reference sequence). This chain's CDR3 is CASTDTGDGQPQHF. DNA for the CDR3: TGTGCCAGTACCGATACAGGGGATGGCCAGCCCCAGCATTTT.

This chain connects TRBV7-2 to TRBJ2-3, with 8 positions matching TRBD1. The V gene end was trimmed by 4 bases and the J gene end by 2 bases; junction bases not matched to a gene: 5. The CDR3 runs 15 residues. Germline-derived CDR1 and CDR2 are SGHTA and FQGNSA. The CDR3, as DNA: TGTGCCAGCAGCTCAACGGGACAGGTCACAGATACGCAGTATTTT. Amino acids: CASSSTGQVTDTQYF.

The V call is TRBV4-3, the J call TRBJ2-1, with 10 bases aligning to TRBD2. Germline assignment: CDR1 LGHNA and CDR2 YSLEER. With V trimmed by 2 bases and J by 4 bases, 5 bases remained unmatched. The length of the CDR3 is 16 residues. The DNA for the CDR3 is TGCGCCAGCAGCCAACAAGCGGGAGGGTTTTACAATGAGCAGTTCTTC. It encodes CASSQQAGGFYNEQFF.

In DNA form, the CDR3 reads TGTGCCAGCTCACCGACTAGCGGGATAGTAGACGAGCAGTACTTC. As protein: CASSPTSGIVDEQYF. V is TRBV18 and J is TRBJ2-7, with 11 bases lining up with TRBD2. J lost 5 bases, V lost 3 bases, and 6 bases had no gene match. The CDR3 has 15 amino acids. CDR1 and CDR2 from the germline V gene are KGHSH and LQKENI.

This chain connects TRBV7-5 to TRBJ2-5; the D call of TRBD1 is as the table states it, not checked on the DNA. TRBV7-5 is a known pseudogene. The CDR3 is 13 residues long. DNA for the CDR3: TGTGCCAGCAGTCTCAGGGGCGGCGAGACCCAGTACTTC. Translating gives CASSLRGGETQYF.